This T cell receptor beta chain was observed in a study of T cells in localized non-small cell lung cancer. Study results and limitations: The study detected a median around 50 of the top 100 tumor clones in adjacent lung.

The V gene lost 6 bases and the J gene lost 0 bases, with 6 bases spanning the gap. The germline V gene has CDR1 MDHEN and CDR2 SYDVKM. The CDR3 totals 13 residues. This clone was seen only a few times. Its target is not known. Other DNA sequences in the same sample also yield this CDR3. Libraries were prepared by immunoSEQ multiplex PCR; TCRdb keeps only in-frame clonotypes and omits some of them. The sample includes some 1,800 clones, approximately 23% seen only once; the top ten take around an eighth. Lacking atypia, the adjacent lung had been sampled at least 2 cm away from the tumor margin. The sample was normal lung tissue next to the tumor, taken before any cancer treatment. The rearrangement joins TRBV28 to TRBJ1-5; the D is unclear. This clonotype was obtained from a man aged 18 to 50 with stage I lung adenocarcinoma. The CDR3 sequence: CASSSDSNQPQHF. The DNA for the CDR3 is TGTGCCAGCAGCAGTGATAGCAATCAGCCCCAGCATTTT.